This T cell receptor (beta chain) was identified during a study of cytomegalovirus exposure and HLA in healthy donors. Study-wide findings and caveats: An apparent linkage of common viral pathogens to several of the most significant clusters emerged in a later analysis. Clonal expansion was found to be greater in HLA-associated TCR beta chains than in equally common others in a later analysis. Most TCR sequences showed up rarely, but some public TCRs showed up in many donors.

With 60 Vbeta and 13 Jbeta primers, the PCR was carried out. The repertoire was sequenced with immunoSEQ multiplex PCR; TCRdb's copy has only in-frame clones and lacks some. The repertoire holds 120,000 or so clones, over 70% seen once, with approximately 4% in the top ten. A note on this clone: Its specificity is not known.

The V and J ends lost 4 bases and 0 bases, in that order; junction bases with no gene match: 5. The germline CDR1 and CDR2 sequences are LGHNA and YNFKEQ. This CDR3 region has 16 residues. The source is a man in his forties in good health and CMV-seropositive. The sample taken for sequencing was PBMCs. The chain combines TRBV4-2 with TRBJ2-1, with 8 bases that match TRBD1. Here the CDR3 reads CASSPRGQGSYNEQFF. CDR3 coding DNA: TGTGCCAGCAGCCCACGCGGACAGGGCTCCTACAATGAGCAGTTCTTC.